The 20 T cell receptor beta chains below all came from one sample that was sequenced in a study of blood T cells in healthy people across ages. Next came a second PCR, run for about 7 to 12 cycles, which used a sample-barcoded 5' primer along with a J-beta primer mix. TCRdb used MiXCR to reprocess the 5' RACE reads, holding one entry per CDR3 protein. The table shows 1.5 million to 2 million distinct CDR3 sequences, with roughly 50% occurring only once. Sequencing was carried out using blood. The receptors originated from a woman aged 40 to 50 in good health.

The gene calls are TRBV29-1 and TRBJ1-2; D unresolved. The CDR3 extends over 15 amino acids. The V end was cut by 6 bases, the J end by 6 bases, with 23 bases between. Germline V gives CDR1 SQVTM, CDR2 ANQGSEA. CDR3 loop: CSVARSRLLGDGYTF. CDR3 bases: TGCAGCGTGGCCCGGAGTCGGCTGCTTGGGGATGGCTACACCTTC.

J is TRBJ2-7 and V is TRBV7-9; 14 nucleotides match TRBD2. The CDR3 runs 19 residues. Trimming took 7 bases from V and 7 from J; bases not matched to a gene: 21. In germline, CDR1 is SEHNR, CDR2 FQNEAQ (reference sequence). As DNA, the CDR3 is TGTGCCAGCAAGCCAGCCGGGACTAGCGGGGGTGTGGGATACAATGAGCAGTACTTC. Translating it yields CASKPAGTSGGVGYNEQYF.

This chain uses TRBV12-3 or TRBV12-4 with TRBJ2-5, with D tentatively TRBD2 (5 bases). Between the trimmed V and J ends, which lost 3 bases and 1 base, there was a span of 15 bases. The CDR3 totals 16 residues. This CDR3 reads CASSFATSGGQETQYF. Written as DNA, the CDR3 is TGTGCCAGCAGTTTTGCTACTAGTGGCGGCCAAGAGACCCAGTACTTC.

This clonotype appeared a single time. The rearrangement links TRBV11-2 to TRBJ2-4; a weak D match, TRBD2 (6 bases). The J call may be mistaken, given a closer DNA end match to TRBJ2-7. Germline V gives CDR1 SGHAT, CDR2 FQNNGV. The CDR3 loop spans 14 amino acids. The CDR3 is CASSLDRGVSEQYF. In DNA, the CDR3 is TGTGCCAGCAGCTTAGATCGCGGGGTGAGCGAGCAGTACTTC.

The rearrangement joins TRBV11-2 to TRBJ2-1; D is ambiguous. The germline gives CDR1 SGHAT, CDR2 FQNNGV. The CDR3 has 14 amino acids. V was pared by 5 bases and J by 9 bases, with 17 bases between. The CDR3 sequence: CASSPGSGFGEQFF. The DNA for the CDR3 is TGTGCCAGCAGCCCCGGTTCAGGCTTCGGTGAGCAGTTCTTC.

This rearrangement joins TRBV6-5 to TRBJ2-2; D gene unclear. There are 14 residues in the CDR3. V lost 8 bases to trimming and J lost 6 bases, with 16 bases between them. Germline assignment: CDR1 MNHEY and CDR2 SVGAGI. The CDR3 spells CASRWDGGPGELFF. CDR3 DNA: TGTGCCAGCCGGTGGGATGGCGGTCCCGGGGAGCTGTTTTTT.

This clonotype was picked up one time. The CDR3 sequence is CSVEGPTGKNEQYF. CDR3 sequence (DNA): TGCAGCGTTGAAGGCCCGACAGGGAAAAATGAGCAGTACTTC. The chain has TRBV29-1 and TRBJ2-5, with 7 positions matching TRBD1. The junction had 13 bases not matched to a gene; V was cut back by 1 base and J by 11 bases. The CDR3 consists of 14 residues. Germline CDR1 and CDR2: SQVTM and ANQGSEA.

As regards this clonotype: A much larger clone lies a single base off, so this may be a read error. V gene TRBV29-1 combines with J gene TRBJ2-5; 9 bases are a match to TRBD1. Near its end, the DNA agrees better with TRBJ2-4, so the J call may be wrong. CDR1 SQVTM and CDR2 ANQGSEA come from the germline V gene. This CDR3 has 12 residues. Written as DNA, the CDR3 is TGCAGCGTTGAGGACAGGGGCGACATTCAGTACTTC. This sequence encodes CSVEDRGDIQYF.

The J gene is TRBJ1-5, the V gene TRBV14; the D gene is possibly TRBD1 (5 bases). Germline loops: CDR1 SGHDN, CDR2 FVKESK. Trimming removed 4 bases at V and 7 bases at J, with 20 bases between. The CDR3 runs to 16 residues. The CDR3 spells CASSPVRKQVWQPQHF. The DNA for the CDR3 is TGTGCCAGCAGCCCCGTTCGGAAACAGGTTTGGCAGCCCCAGCATTTT.

V gene TRBV7-9 combines with J gene TRBJ2-3; no firm D call. Trimming cost V 5 bases and J 2 bases, with 11 bases left between them. The CDR3 runs to 14 residues. In germline, CDR1 is SEHNR, CDR2 FQNEAQ (reference sequence). The CDR3: CASSPRVLTDTQYF. The CDR3 bases are TGTGCCAGCAGCCCCCGGGTTCTCACAGATACGCAGTATTTT.

The CDR3 region is CASSLDASGGFPGMQYF. The CDR3 DNA is TGTGCCAGCAGCTTAGACGCTAGCGGGGGGTTCCCCGGTATGCAGTATTTT. The V and J genes are TRBV7-8 and TRBJ2-3, with 11 bases lining up with TRBD2. CDR3 length: 17 amino acids. Per germline, CDR1 SGHVS and CDR2 FQNEAQ. Trimming at V came to 1 base and at J to 11 bases, leaving 14 bases not matched to a gene.

Only a few counts were recorded for this clonotype. J is TRBJ1-2 and V is TRBV27; TRBD1 matches at 11 bases. V lost 6 bases and J lost 4; bases outside the gene matches: 4. The germline CDR1 and CDR2 sequences are MNHEY and SMNVEV (reference sequence). This CDR3 contains 14 residues. This CDR3 is CASSWTGGGYGYTF. As DNA, the CDR3 is TGTGCCAGCAGCTGGACAGGGGGCGGCTATGGCTACACCTTC.

This clonotype has only one observation. CDR3 in DNA: TGTGCCACCAGCCCAGGTCCCGAGGAGCAGTACTTC. Its protein is CATSPGPEEQYF. The chain recombines TRBV15 with TRBJ2-5; no definite D call. Trimming removed 5 bases from V and 11 bases from J, with 15 bases in between. The CDR3 totals 12 residues. CDR1 and CDR2 from the germline V gene are LNHNV and YYDKDF (reference sequence).

The chain is built from TRBV20-1 and TRBJ1-2; D unresolved. This CDR3 spans 11 amino acids. The germline CDR1 and CDR2 sequences are DFQATT and SNEGSKA (reference sequence). Trimming stripped 5 bases from V and 4 bases from J, with 8 bases between. In nucleotides, the CDR3 is TGCAGTGCTGGGGAGAGCTATGGCTACACCTTC. Its protein product is CSAGESYGYTF.

The chain recombines TRBV6-5 with TRBJ1-1, with D unclear. The CDR3 is 13 amino acids. Between the trimmed V and J ends, which lost 8 bases and 1 base, there was a span of 11 bases. CDR1 MNHEY and CDR2 SVGAGI come from the germline V gene. CDR3 sequence reads: CASYLPGNTEAFF. The CDR3 nucleotides read TGTGCCAGCTATCTACCCGGGAACACTGAAGCTTTCTTT.

This rearrangement joins TRBV28 to TRBJ2-2, with TRBD2 matching over 7 bases. Germline V lookup: CDR1 MDHEN, CDR2 SYDVKM. V lost 6 bases and J lost 2; bases outside the gene matches: 3. The CDR3 covers 14 residues. CDR3 DNA: TGTGCCAGCAGCGGGACTATAAACACCGGGGAGCTGTTTTTT. It encodes CASSGTINTGELFF.

This clonotype was found a few times. The rearrangement uses TRBV14 and TRBJ2-5, with a possible D match to TRBD2 (6 bases). The CDR3 has 17 amino acids. Trimming shortened V by 0 bases and J by 1 base, and 15 bases separated the two germline ends. Germline loops: CDR1 SGHDN, CDR2 FVKESK. The chain's CDR3 is CASSQDWRDFGQETQYF. The CDR3 bases are TGTGCCAGCAGCCAAGATTGGAGGGACTTCGGCCAAGAGACCCAGTACTTC.

The rearrangement links TRBV7-2 to TRBJ1-2, with TRBD1 matching over 8 bases. J gave up 8 bases and V 6 bases, and 17 bases lay outside the gene matches. Germline V lookup: CDR1 SGHTA, CDR2 FQGNSA. The CDR3 length is 16 residues. This CDR3 reads CASRVLSGGLYGGYTF. The CDR3 DNA follows: TGTGCCAGCAGAGTACTTTCAGGGGGCCTCTATGGAGGCTACACCTTC.

This clonotype was seen just once. The V gene is TRBV7-8, the J gene TRBJ2-1; tentatively, D is TRBD2 (6 bases). Trimming shortened V by 4 bases and J by 5 bases, and 21 bases separated the two germline ends. CDR1 is SGHVS and CDR2 is FQNEAQ in the germline V gene. This CDR3 contains 17 residues. CDR3 amino acids: CASSYHLRRLDHNEQFF. The CDR3 region has the DNA TGTGCCAGCAGCTACCACCTGAGACGACTAGACCACAATGAGCAGTTCTTC.

The rearrangement joins TRBV24-1 to TRBJ2-1; D perhaps matches TRBD2 (6 bases). Trimming took off 1 base at V and 8 bases at J, with 17 bases between the two ends. The CDR3 totals 16 residues. Germline values: CDR1 KGHDR, CDR2 SFDVKD. CDR3 sequence: CATSDLTSTGVDEQFF. In DNA form, the CDR3 reads TGTGCCACCAGTGATTTAACTTCGACGGGGGTGGATGAGCAGTTCTTC.